The clone carrying this T cell receptor beta chain was observed many times. Tagging with unique molecular identifiers was applied to individual cDNA molecules. TCRdb recomputed calls from the 5' RACE reads with MiXCR, one row per CDR3 protein. The data contain 25,000 to 35,000 distinct CDR3 sequences, approximately 5% of them seen just once; the ten biggest clones take up roughly 13%. These data belong to a study of early T cells in non-severe SARS-CoV-2 infection. V was cut by 0 bases and J by 8 bases, with 8 bases left in between. CDR1 is SGHTA and CDR2 is FQGTGA in the germline V gene. The CDR3 extends over 13 amino acids.

Material for sequencing was whole blood. This receptor was identified in an adult who was a healthcare worker with PCR-confirmed SARS-CoV-2 infection or an uninfected control (not recorded which). V and J are TRBV7-3 and TRBJ2-4; D is uncertain. DNA of the CDR3: TGTGCCAGCAGCTTAACTGGCAGTGACATTCAGTACTTC. Encoded protein: CASSLTGSDIQYF. The entire variable domain, with the rest obtained from reference TRBV7-3 and TRBJ2-4, is as follows: GAGVSQTPSNKVTEKGKYVELRCDPISGHTALYWYRQSLGQGPEFLIYFQGTGAADDSGLPNDRFFAVRPEGSVSTLKIQRTERGDSAVYLCASSLTGSDIQYFGAGTRLSVL.